These T cell receptor beta chains were read from a single sample in a study of OX40 agonist ivuxolimab in advanced cancers. Libraries were prepared by immunoSEQ multiplex PCR; TCRdb keeps only in-frame clonotypes and omits some of them. The data show about 82,000 clones, with approximately 87% seen just once and around 0.88% held by the top ten. The sample was CD4+ or CD8+ T cells sorted from blood, taken in a trial of the OX40 agonist ivuxolimab. These receptors all come from an adult with an advanced solid tumor such as melanoma, head and neck, liver or kidney cancer. CDR3s include the opening cysteine and the closing phenylalanine or tryptophan. The order of the fields is V gene, D gene, clone size, J gene, CDR3 protein, CDR3 DNA. A D gene is named only where the DNA matches it firmly. Part of the rows lack a size; the others show once, few, many or a class for expanded clones.

>TRBV4-1|.|.|TRBJ1-4
CASSQSGGTEKLFF
TGCGCCAGCAGCCAATCGGGAGGGACCGAAAAACTGTTTTTT
>TRBV18|.|.|TRBJ2-3
CASSPSTDTQYF
TGTGCCAGCTCACCTAGCACAGATACGCAGTATTTT
>TRBV5-1|TRBD1|.|TRBJ2-2
CASIPGQGNTGELFF
TGCGCCAGCATTCCGGGACAGGGGAACACCGGGGAGCTGTTTTTT
>TRBV9|TRBD2|.|TRBJ2-2
CASSVEGTSGGFTGELFF
TGTGCCAGCAGCGTAGAAGGGACTAGCGGGGGCTTCACCGGGGAGCTGTTTTTT
>TRBV7-3|.|few|TRBJ2-5
CASSLKGGDFQETQYF
TGTGCCAGCAGCTTAAAGGGGGGAGACTTCCAAGAGACCCAGTACTTC
>TRBV7-9|.|.|TRBJ2-5
CASSLGAGLIQETQYF
TGTGCCAGCAGCTTAGGGGCAGGGTTAATTCAAGAGACCCAGTACTTC
>TRBV14|.|.|TRBJ2-7
CASSPFFAYEQYF
TGTGCCAGCAGCCCCTTTTTCGCCTACGAGCAGTACTTC
>TRBV10-1|.|.|TRBJ1-4
CASSHRGKLFF
TGCGCCAGCAGTCATCGGGGAAAACTGTTTTTT
>TRBV27|.|.|TRBJ2-1
CASSLKPSTDYNEQFF
TGTGCCAGCAGTTTAAAGCCCTCGACGGACTACAATGAGCAGTTCTTC
>TRBV27|TRBD1|.|TRBJ1-1
CASRGTGGRTEAFF
TGTGCCAGCAGAGGGACAGGGGGCCGCACTGAAGCTTTCTTT
>TRBV12-5|TRBD2|few|TRBJ2-2
CASGLVLGTSGGNTGELFF
TGTGCTAGTGGTTTGGTCCTAGGGACTAGCGGGGGGAACACCGGGGAGCTGTTTTTT
>TRBV19|.|.|TRBJ1-5
CASSIGGARRRDQPQHF
TGTGCCAGTAGTATCGGTGGGGCGAGGCGGCGGGATCAGCCCCAGCATTTT
>TRBV6-5|.|.|TRBJ2-7
CASSKNRGAYEQYF
TGTGCCAGCAGTAAGAACAGAGGAGCTTACGAGCAGTACTTC
>TRBV19|TRBD2|.|TRBJ2-3
CASKGTSGGAPDTQYF
TGTGCCAGTAAAGGGACTAGCGGGGGGGCCCCAGATACGCAGTATTTT
>TRBV7-2|TRBD1|.|TRBJ2-2
CASSERGPHASNTGELFF
TGTGCCAGCAGCGAAAGGGGGCCTCATGCCTCTAACACCGGGGAGCTGTTTTTT
>TRBV4-2|.|.|TRBJ2-7
CASSQDKRRLDEQYF
TGTGCCAGCAGCCAAGATAAGAGGAGATTGGACGAGCAGTACTTC
>TRBV7-9|.|.|TRBJ2-3
CASSSAGTDTQYF
TGTGCCAGCAGCTCCGCGGGGACAGATACGCAGTATTTT
>TRBV11-1|.|once|TRBJ2-6
CASSNRLSGANVLTF
TGTGCCAGCAGCAACCGTCTCTCTGGGGCCAACGTCCTGACTTTC
>TRBV4-3|.|.|TRBJ1-6
CASSQDLSENSPLHF
TGCGCCAGCAGCCAAGATCTGTCCGAGAATTCACCCCTCCACTTT
>TRBV5-1|.|many|TRBJ1-2
CASSLGGGADGYTF
TGCGCCAGCAGCTTGGGCGGGGGCGCGGATGGCTACACCTTC
>TRBV29-1|.|.|TRBJ1-5
CSVGSGNPNQPQHF
TGCAGCGTTGGATCGGGGAATCCCAATCAGCCCCAGCATTTT
>TRBV7-7|.|.|TRBJ2-2
CASSPSRGKGELFF
TGTGCCAGCAGCCCATCACGAGGGAAAGGGGAGCTGTTTTTT
>TRBV7-3|.|.|TRBJ2-3
CASSLGQGSDTQYF
TGTGCCAGCAGCTTGGGCCAAGGGTCCGATACGCAGTATTTT
>TRBV18|.|once|TRBJ1-1
CASSRDKNTEAFF
TGTGCCAGCTCACGGGACAAGAACACTGAAGCTTTCTTT
>TRBV18|.|.|TRBJ2-4
CASSPGDPQYF
TGTGCCAGCTCACCAGGAGACCCCCAGTACTTC
>TRBV7-2|TRBD1|few|TRBJ2-5
CASSYTQGARETQYF
TGTGCCAGCAGTTATACACAGGGGGCGAGGGAGACCCAGTACTTC
>TRBV7-2|.|.|TRBJ2-2
CASSPWTARGGELFF
TGTGCCAGCAGCCCCTGGACAGCCCGGGGCGGGGAGCTGTTTTTT
>TRBV5-1|TRBD1|once|TRBJ1-3
CASSSGTARALSGNTIYF
TGCGCCAGCAGCTCCGGGACAGCCCGGGCTCTCTCTGGAAACACCATATATTTT
>TRBV7-8|TRBD2|.|TRBJ2-3
CASSSGRATDTQYF
TGTGCCAGCAGCTCCGGGAGGGCCACAGATACGCAGTATTTT
>TRBV12-5|TRBD2|.|TRBJ2-1
CASGLGLAGGSYNEQFF
TGTGCTAGTGGTTTGGGGCTAGCGGGGGGCTCCTACAATGAGCAGTTCTTC
>TRBV2|TRBD1|.|TRBJ1-2
CASSLQGGGYTF
TGTGCCAGCAGCCTACAGGGGGGCGGCTACACCTTC
>TRBV9|.|.|TRBJ2-6
CASSVPGAGANVLTF
TGTGCCAGCAGCGTACCAGGGGCTGGGGCCAACGTCCTGACTTTC
>TRBV6-1|.|.|TRBJ1-2
CASTEGTYGYTF
TGTGCCAGCACCGAGGGGACCTATGGCTACACCTTC
>TRBV7-2|.|.|TRBJ2-7
CASSVGQGRVYEQYF
TGTGCCAGCAGTGTAGGGCAGGGCAGGGTCTACGAGCAGTACTTC
>TRBV19|.|.|TRBJ1-5
CASSIDLVSISNQPQHF
TGTGCCAGTAGTATAGATCTGGTCAGTATTAGCAATCAGCCCCAGCATTTT
>TRBV20-1|.|.|TRBJ2-1
CSGGSYNEQFF
TGCAGTGGAGGCTCCTACAATGAGCAGTTCTTC
>TRBV9|TRBD1|.|TRBJ2-5
CASSAGQQETQYF
TGTGCCAGCAGCGCGGGACAGCAAGAGACCCAGTACTTC
>TRBV30|TRBD1|.|TRBJ2-7
CAWSPGTGQGWQYF
TGTGCCTGGAGTCCCGGGACAGGGCAAGGATGGCAGTACTTC
>TRBV30|TRBD1|.|TRBJ1-4
CAWRGPGGEKLFF
TGTGCCTGGAGGGGGCCAGGGGGTGAAAAACTGTTTTTT
>TRBV6-6|TRBD1|.|TRBJ1-2
CASSYLDRVAYGYTF
TGTGCCAGCAGTTACCTCGACAGGGTCGCCTATGGCTACACCTTC
>TRBV30|.|.|TRBJ2-3
CAWGGGGDTQYF
TGTGCCTGGGGGGGCGGGGGAGATACGCAGTATTTT
>TRBV30|.|.|TRBJ2-6
CACTGSGANVLTF
TGTGCCTGTACAGGGAGTGGGGCCAACGTCCTGACTTTC
>TRBV2|.|.|TRBJ1-5
CASMVAANQPQHF
TGTGCCAGCATGGTGGCAGCGAATCAGCCCCAGCATTTT
>TRBV2|.|.|TRBJ1-3
CASTGWGSGNTIYF
TGTGCCAGCACCGGTTGGGGGTCTGGAAACACCATATATTTT
>TRBV5-1|TRBD2|.|TRBJ2-1
CASSFLAGQSYNEQFF
TGCGCCAGCAGCTTTTTAGCGGGGCAGTCCTACAATGAGCAGTTCTTC
>TRBV18|TRBD1|once|TRBJ1-6
CASTTGDNSPLHF
TGTGCCAGCACGACAGGGGATAATTCACCCCTCCACTTT
>TRBV5-1|.|.|TRBJ2-3
CASSPGQNTDTQYF
TGCGCCAGCAGCCCTGGACAGAACACAGATACGCAGTATTTT
>TRBV2|TRBD2|few|TRBJ2-3
CASSFSGGDTDTQYF
TGTGCCAGCAGTTTTAGCGGGGGGGACACAGATACGCAGTATTTT
>TRBV10-2|TRBD1|.|TRBJ1-5
CASSESGTGVGPQHF
TGCGCCAGCAGTGAGTCGGGGACAGGGGTAGGGCCCCAGCATTTT
>TRBV9|TRBD1|.|TRBJ2-1
CASSVTIQKDRDRSYNEQFF
TGTGCCAGCAGCGTCACTATACAAAAAGACAGGGACCGTTCCTACAATGAGCAGTTCTTC
>TRBV15|.|.|TRBJ1-3
CATRSEGLGQRGNTIYF
TGTGCCACCAGGTCAGAGGGGCTCGGACAGCGAGGAAACACCATATATTTT
>TRBV27|.|.|TRBJ1-2
CASSLSGPSGYGYTF
TGTGCCAGCAGTTTATCGGGGCCCAGTGGTTATGGCTACACCTTC
>TRBV18|TRBD2|.|TRBJ2-1
CASSPPLAGGPNEQFF
TGTGCCAGCTCACCCCCCCTAGCGGGGGGCCCCAATGAGCAGTTCTTC
>TRBV30|.|.|TRBJ1-5
CALDLGARSNQPQHF
TGTGCCTTAGACCTAGGGGCGAGGAGCAATCAGCCCCAGCATTTT
>TRBV10-3|.|few|TRBJ1-6
CAISESNLPLHF
TGTGCCATCAGTGAGTCGAACCTACCCCTCCACTTT
>TRBV14|.|.|TRBJ1-2
CASSQAWGAGYGYTF
TGTGCCAGCAGCCAAGCTTGGGGAGCCGGGTATGGCTACACCTTC
>TRBV7-2|.|.|TRBJ2-7
CASSYFGGASYEQYF
TGTGCCAGCAGCTACTTTGGGGGCGCGAGCTACGAGCAGTACTTC
>TRBV6-5|TRBD1|.|TRBJ1-5
CASSPDRYQPQHF
TGTGCCAGCAGTCCGGACAGGTATCAGCCCCAGCATTTT
>TRBV19|TRBD1|.|TRBJ1-1
CASSSPRTGVNTEAFF
TGTGCCAGTAGCTCTCCCCGGACAGGGGTAAACACTGAAGCTTTCTTT